This T cell receptor beta chain was profiled in a study of technical replicates of blood from several donors. Germline CDR1 GTSNPN, CDR2 SVGIG (reference sequence). CDR3 size: 14 residues. Trimming took 4 bases from V and 7 from J; bases not matched to a gene: 8. TCRdb keeps only in-frame clones here, not all; method: immunoSEQ multiplex PCR. The sample holds 50,000 to 75,000 clones, around 95% seen once. The chain couples TRBV30 to TRBJ2-7, with TRBD2 matching over 12 bases. The TCR was taken from a human donor in good health. Some clones in this sample may be carry-over from other donors' samples. Sequencing was carried out using PBMCs. DNA of the CDR3: TGTGCCTGGAACCCTAGCGGGAGGGGTGTTGAGCAGTACTTC. This gives the protein CAWNPSGRGVEQYF.